The next 25 T cell receptor beta chains were all read from a single sample in a study of siplizumab effects on memory and regulatory T cells. Produced via immunoSEQ multiplex PCR; TCRdb's table is partial and in-frame only. The sample records around 83,000 clones, just under 90% being singletons. What was sequenced was CD4+ T cells sorted from blood. The source is a human donor in good health.

This chain connects TRBV7-9 to TRBJ2-5; D might be TRBD1 (7 bases). In germline, CDR1 is SEHNR, CDR2 FQNEAQ (reference sequence). The germline V and J ends were trimmed by 3 bases and 3 bases, with 8 bases remaining between them. The length of the CDR3 is 13 residues. The CDR3: CASSFRGEETQYF. The CDR3 nucleotides are TGTGCCAGCAGCTTCAGGGGGGAAGAGACCCAGTACTTC.

The DNA for the CDR3 is TGTGCCAGCAGCCGGATAGCGGGGCGGGTTAGCAATGAGCAGTTCTTC. This translates into CASSRIAGRVSNEQFF. The rearrangement joins TRBV14 to TRBJ2-1, with 8 bases that match TRBD2. CDR1 and CDR2 from the germline V gene are SGHDN and FVKESK. The CDR3 extends over 16 amino acids. The junction had 11 bases not matched to a gene; V was cut back by 4 bases and J by 6 bases.

This chain uses TRBV5-1 with TRBJ2-7; D is possibly TRBD1 or TRBD2 (5 bases each). The CDR3 has 14 amino acids. The V end lost 4 bases, the J end lost 3 bases, and 14 bases lay between the germline ends. The V gene's germline CDR1 is SGHRS and CDR2 YFSETQ. CDR3 amino acids: CASSPGTALYEQYF. CDR3 coding DNA: TGCGCCAGCAGCCCGGGGACGGCACTCTACGAGCAGTACTTC.

V is TRBV28 and J is TRBJ2-2; no reliable D call. Trimming took 1 base from V and 5 from J, leaving 5 bases between them. The length of the CDR3 is 13 residues. In germline, CDR1 is MDHEN, CDR2 SYDVKM. The CDR3 DNA reads as TGTGCCAGCAGTTTATTGGGGACCGGGGAGCTGTTTTTT. Protein product: CASSLLGTGELFF.

The table lists this clone with a few counts. The gene calls are TRBV19 and TRBJ1-1; TRBD1 matches 9 bases. The CDR3 covers 16 residues. Trimming removed 5 bases from V and 0 bases from J; junction bases left unmatched: 7. Germline values: CDR1 LNHDA, CDR2 SQIVND (reference sequence). The CDR3 DNA reads as TGTGCCAGTAGTCCAGGGACAGGGAACTTGAACACTGAAGCTTTCTTT. It is translated as CASSPGTGNLNTEAFF. Using reference TRBV19 and TRBJ1-1 for the parts outside the CDR3, the full variable domain is DGGITQSPKYLFRKEGQNVTLSCEQNLNHDAMYWYRQDPGQGLRLIYYSQIVNDFQKGDIAEGYSVSREKKESFPLTVTSAQKNPTAFYLCASSPGTGNLNTEAFFGQGTRLTVV.

The chain carries TRBV2 and TRBJ1-1; possibly TRBD1 for D (5 bases). Germline CDR1 and CDR2: SNHLY and FYNNEI. This CDR3 spans 11 amino acids. V was clipped by 2 bases and J by 12 bases, with 10 bases between them. The CDR3 is CASSEQGWPFF. In nucleotides, the CDR3 is TGTGCCAGCAGTGAACAGGGTTGGCCTTTCTTT.

The V call is TRBV6-6, the J call TRBJ1-1, with unresolved D. Trimming removed 2 bases from V and 3 bases from J, with 7 bases in between. This CDR3 is 13 amino acids long. CDR1 and CDR2 from the germline V gene are MNHNY and SVGAGI (reference sequence). The CDR3 DNA follows: TGTGCCAGCAGTTACGAGAGACACACTGAAGCTTTCTTT. This sequence encodes CASSYERHTEAFF.

The genes are TRBV29-1 and TRBJ1-1; maybe TRBD1 (5 bases). The V and J ends lost 7 bases and 1 base respectively, with 13 bases between them. This CDR3 has 13 residues. Per germline, CDR1 SQVTM and CDR2 ANQGSEA. CDR3 region: CSARVDRNTEAFF. The CDR3 DNA follows: TGCAGCGCCAGGGTGGACCGGAACACTGAAGCTTTCTTT.

The V gene is TRBV18, the J gene TRBJ2-1, with TRBD2 as a possible D gene (5 bases). V lost 2 bases and J lost 1, with 15 bases in between. The CDR3 has 17 amino acids. Germline CDR1 reads KGHSH; CDR2 reads LQKENI. CDR3 coding DNA: TGTGCCAGCTCACCAAGTCCCCTGAGGGATTCCTACAATGAGCAGTTCTTC. Protein sequence: CASSPSPLRDSYNEQFF.

The chain links TRBV7-8 to TRBJ2-3; D call uncertain. The germline CDR1 and CDR2 sequences are SGHVS and FQNEAQ. The CDR3 covers 14 residues. Trimming cost V 5 bases and J 0 bases, with 9 bases left between them. CDR3 DNA: TGTGCCAGCAGCCCCTGGGGTAGCACAGATACGCAGTATTTT. Translated, it gives CASSPWGSTDTQYF.

This clone has just one count. The chain couples TRBV5-4 to TRBJ1-1, with D unresolved. The CDR3 has 12 residues. V dropped 2 bases and J dropped 4 bases, with 6 bases sitting between them. CDR1 and CDR2 (germline): SGHNT, YYREEE (reference sequence). The CDR3 DNA reads TGTGCCAGCAGCTTTGGTAGCACTGAAGCTTTCTTT. Protein: CASSFGSTEAFF.

V and J are TRBV4-3 and TRBJ2-7; 8 bases fit TRBD1. This CDR3 is 15 amino acids long. Germline V gives CDR1 LGHNA, CDR2 YSLEER. The ends lost 1 base at V and 4 bases at J; junction bases unmatched: 6. The CDR3, as DNA: TGCGCCAGCAGCCAAGTTGTCAGGGGGCCGTACGAGCAGTACTTC. Translating gives CASSQVVRGPYEQYF.

This chain uses TRBV6-6 with TRBJ2-3; D assignment may be TRBD1 or TRBD2 (5 bases each). CDR1 MNHNY and CDR2 SVGAGI come from the germline V gene (reference sequence). The CDR3 contains 15 residues. The germline V and J ends were trimmed by 8 bases and 0 bases, with 15 bases remaining between them. This chain's CDR3 is CASQRGDVSTDTQYF. In DNA form, the CDR3 reads TGTGCCAGCCAACGAGGGGATGTTAGCACAGATACGCAGTATTTT.

The genes are TRBV7-2 and TRBJ2-7, with D possibly being TRBD1 (5 bases). The CDR3 spans 13 residues. Germline values: CDR1 SGHTA, CDR2 FQGNSA. V dropped 1 base and J dropped 4 bases, with 8 bases sitting between them. CDR3 nucleotides: TGTGCCAGCAGCTTAGGGACACCTTACGAGCAGTACTTC. Protein: CASSLGTPYEQYF.

The rearrangement uses TRBV12-5 and TRBJ1-1, with 7 bases fitting TRBD1. The CDR3 loop spans 16 amino acids. Per the germline V gene, CDR1 is LGHNT and CDR2 is FRNRAP. Trimming cost V 6 bases and J 0 bases; bases outside gene matches: 10. CDR3 coding DNA: TGTGCTAGTGGACGTAGACAGGGATCCATGAACACTGAAGCTTTCTTT. Its translation: CASGRRQGSMNTEAFF.

The chain links TRBV15 to TRBJ1-1; TRBD1 might be the D (6 bases). Germline V lookup: CDR1 LNHNV, CDR2 YYDKDF (reference sequence). The CDR3 spans 17 residues. V shed 7 bases and J shed 5 bases, with 26 bases lying between them. The chain's CDR3 is CATTSPLGGRLGTEAFF. The DNA of the CDR3 is TGTGCCACCACCTCCCCTTTGGGGGGGCGCTTGGGGACTGAAGCTTTCTTT.

The V and J genes are TRBV29-1 and TRBJ1-2; D is unresolved. CDR1 SQVTM and CDR2 ANQGSEA come from the germline V gene. Trimming took off 3 bases at V and 2 bases at J, with 7 bases between the two ends. This CDR3 is 12 amino acids long. DNA of the CDR3: TGCAGCGTTGACCAGGCAAACTATGGCTACACCTTC. This codes for CSVDQANYGYTF.

The V and J genes are TRBV7-2 and TRBJ2-1; D remains ambiguous. Per germline, CDR1 SGHTA and CDR2 FQGNSA. V was pared by 6 bases and J by 2 bases, with 8 bases between. This CDR3 has 13 amino acids. CDR3 in amino acids: CASSVPTYNEQFF. The CDR3 nucleotides read TGTGCCAGCAGTGTACCTACCTACAATGAGCAGTTCTTC.

V gene TRBV11-1 combines with J gene TRBJ2-1, with 13 bases identical to TRBD2. J gave up 3 bases and V 1 base, and 6 bases lay outside the gene matches. The CDR3 loop spans 18 amino acids. Looked up from germline, CDR1 is SGHAT and CDR2 is FQDESV (reference sequence). The CDR3 DNA sequence: TGTGCCAGCAGCTTAGGGACTAGCGGGAGAATAAGCTACAATGAGCAGTTCTTC. Amino acid sequence: CASSLGTSGRISYNEQFF.

The chain joins TRBV25-1 to TRBJ1-2; unclear D gene. The CDR3 spans 14 residues. V lost 6 bases and J lost 0, with 11 bases in between. In germline, CDR1 is MGHDK, CDR2 SYGVNS. The CDR3 sequence: CASSSAGANYGYTF. Here the CDR3 DNA reads TGTGCCAGCAGCTCCGCGGGAGCTAACTATGGCTACACCTTC.

The CDR3 bases are TGTGCCAGCAGCACCGGACAGGGGCCCCGAAACACCATATATTTT. Its protein is CASSTGQGPRNTIYF. The chain employs TRBV7-2 and TRBJ1-3; 9 bases are a match to TRBD1. V lost 5 bases and J lost 5; bases outside the gene matches: 7. There are 15 residues in the CDR3. The germline CDR1 and CDR2 sequences are SGHTA and FQGNSA.

This chain uses TRBV29-1 with TRBJ2-1, with 9 positions matching TRBD2. V dropped 7 bases and J dropped 0; count of bases not matched to a gene: 7. Germline V lookup: CDR1 SQVTM, CDR2 ANQGSEA. The CDR3 extends over 15 amino acids. CDR3 residues: CSGSGGNLSYNEQFF. The CDR3 DNA reads as TGCAGCGGAAGCGGGGGGAACCTCTCCTACAATGAGCAGTTCTTC.

The rearrangement joins TRBV5-1 to TRBJ2-3; 8 nucleotides align to TRBD2. Germline V CDR1 and CDR2: SGHRS, YFSETQ. Trimming took 4 bases from V and 0 from J; bases not matched to a gene: 4. The CDR3 covers 15 residues. The CDR3: CASSQTSVSTDTQYF. CDR3 in DNA: TGCGCCAGCAGCCAGACTAGCGTAAGCACAGATACGCAGTATTTT.

The J gene is TRBJ1-3, the V gene TRBV27, with D unresolved. The CDR3 has 14 amino acids. Germline CDR1 MNHEY, CDR2 SMNVEV (reference sequence). Trimming pared 0 bases from V and 0 bases from J, leaving 3 bases between. CDR3 sequence (DNA): TGTGCCAGCAGTTTATCATTCTCTGGAAACACCATATATTTT. Translated, it gives CASSLSFSGNTIYF.

The genes are TRBV5-1 and TRBJ1-2; TRBD1 agrees at 9 bases. The CDR3 covers 17 residues. CDR1 and CDR2 (germline): SGHRS, YFSETQ. Unmatched junction bases numbered 14, after V lost 4 bases and J lost 4 bases. The DNA of the CDR3 is TGCGCCAGCAGCAGGGGGGACAGGGTCCCGGTTAGCTATGGCTACACCTTC. Translating gives CASSRGDRVPVSYGYTF.